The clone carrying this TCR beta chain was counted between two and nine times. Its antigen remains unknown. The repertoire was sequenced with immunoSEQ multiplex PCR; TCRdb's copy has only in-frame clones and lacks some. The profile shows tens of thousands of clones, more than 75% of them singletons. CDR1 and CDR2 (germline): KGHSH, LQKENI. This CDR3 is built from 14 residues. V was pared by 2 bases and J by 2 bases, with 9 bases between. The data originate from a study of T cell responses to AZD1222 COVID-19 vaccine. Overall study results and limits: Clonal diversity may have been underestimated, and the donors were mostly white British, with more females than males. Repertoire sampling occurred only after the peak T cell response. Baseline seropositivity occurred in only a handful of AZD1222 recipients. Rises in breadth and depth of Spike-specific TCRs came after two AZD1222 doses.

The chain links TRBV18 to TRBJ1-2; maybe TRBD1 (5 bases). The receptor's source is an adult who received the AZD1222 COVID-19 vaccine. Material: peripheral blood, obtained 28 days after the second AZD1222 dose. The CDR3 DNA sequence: TGTGCCAGCTCACCAAAGGGGACCAACTATGGCTACACCTTC. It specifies CASSPKGTNYGYTF. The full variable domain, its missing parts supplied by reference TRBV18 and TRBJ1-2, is NAGVMQNPRHLVRRRGQEARLRCSPMKGHSHVYWYRQLPEEGLKFMVYLQKENIIDESGMPKERFSAEFPKEGPSILRIQQVVRGDSAAYFCASSPKGTNYGYTFGSGTRLTVV.